This is a list of T cell receptor beta chains from one sample in a study of T cells in Graves' hyperthyroidism and ophthalmopathy. TCRdb passed the multiplex PCR reads through MiXCR, listing each CDR3 protein once. The table shows 640,000 or so distinct CDR3 sequences, with about 15% occurring only once. What was sequenced was blood. The receptors were gathered from a woman aged 40 to 49 with Graves' ophthalmopathy. Each CDR3 is given with its conserved first and last residue. The D gene is left open where the match is weak. The size field is filled for only some rows; it gives once, few, many or a size class.

TRBD2,many,15,TRBJ2-7,TRBV20-1,TGCAGTGCTAAGGGGGGACTAGCGGGAGACTACGAGCAGTACTTC,CSAKGGLAGDYEQYF
-,-,12,TRBJ1-2,TRBV30,TGTGCCTGGAGTGTACGAAAGGGTGGCTACACCTTC,CAWSVRKGGYTF
-,few,13,TRBJ2-2,TRBV28,TGTGCCAGCAGTTTTTTTGCCACCGGGGAGCTGTTTTTT,CASSFFATGELFF
TRBD2,-,11,TRBJ2-5,TRBV30,TGTGCCTGTGCGGGAGCGGAGACCCAGTACTTC,CACAGAETQYF
-,many,14,TRBJ1-5,TRBV7-8,TGTGCCAGCAGCGCGCGGGGCTATGAGCAGCCCCAGCATTTT,CASSARGYEQPQHF
-,many,15,TRBJ2-2,TRBV28,TGTGCCAGCAGTCCCTGGCAGGCGGACACCGGGGAGCTGTTTTTT,CASSPWQADTGELFF
-,many,15,TRBJ2-5,TRBV6-2/TRBV6-3,TGTGCCAGCAGTAATATCGGGATGTATCAAGAGACCCAGTACTTC,CASSNIGMYQETQYF
-,many,15,TRBJ2-7,TRBV29-1,TGCAGCGTTGAAGATCCCCGGGACGGCTCCTACGAGCAGTACTTC,CSVEDPRDGSYEQYF
-,many,16,TRBJ2-5,TRBV5-1,TGCGCCAGCAGCTTGGTGAAGGCAGACCACCAAGAGACCCAGTACTTC,CASSLVKADHQETQYF
-,many,13,TRBJ2-7,TRBV6-2/TRBV6-3,TGTGCCAGCAGCCAGGTCCAGGGCTTCGAGCAGTACTTC,CASSQVQGFEQYF
-,-,16,TRBJ1-2,TRBV4-3,TGCGCCAGCAGCCAAGATCCCCAGGGAGCTAACTATGGCTACACCTTC,CASSQDPQGANYGYTF
-,many,14,TRBJ2-2,TRBV29-1,TGCAGCGTTGTGGGAGGCCACCCGGGGGGGGAGCTGTTTTTT,CSVVGGHPGGELFF
-,-,15,TRBJ2-5,TRBV7-4,TGTGCCAGCAGCTTCGTCCGGACAGACCAAGAGACCCAGTACTTC,CASSFVRTDQETQYF
-,few,12,TRBJ2-7,TRBV2,TGTGCCAGCAGTGCCGGACCGTCCGAGCAGTACTTC,CASSAGPSEQYF
-,few,18,TRBJ1-6,TRBV11-1,TGTGCCAGCAGCGCTCTGACAGCTATCGGGTCCTATAATTCACCCCTCCACTTT,CASSALTAIGSYNSPLHF
-,many,16,TRBJ1-4,TRBV27,TGTGCCAGCAGTTACCTCTACGGGGCGGTAGGGGAAAAACTGTTTTTT,CASSYLYGAVGEKLFF
-,-,14,TRBJ1-1,TRBV18,TGTGCCAGCTCACCAGGCCGCGGGGCGGCTGAAGCTTTCTTT,CASSPGRGAAEAFF
-,many,15,TRBJ2-2,TRBV6-5,TGTGCCAGCAGCGTCCACACAGGGAACACCGGGGAGCTGTTTTTT,CASSVHTGNTGELFF
TRBD1,few,17,TRBJ1-1,TRBV18,TGTGCCAGCTCACTTTTCGCTACGGGGACAGGGTACACTGAAGCTTTCTTT,CASSLFATGTGYTEAFF
-,-,12,TRBJ2-7,TRBV20-1,TGCAGTGCTAGAGATCTGGACTACGAGCAGTACTTC,CSARDLDYEQYF
-,-,15,TRBJ2-2,TRBV6-5,TGTGCCAGCAGTTACTCGGCGCTATACGCCGGGGAGCTGTTTTTT,CASSYSALYAGELFF
-,many,13,TRBJ1-5,TRBV11-2,TGTGCCAGCAGCTTAGACAGGGCTCAGCCCCAGCATTTT,CASSLDRAQPQHF
TRBD1,many,16,TRBJ2-3,TRBV2,TGTGCCAGCAGTAGCCACAGGGGGCAGAGCACAGATACGCAGTATTTT,CASSSHRGQSTDTQYF
TRBD1,-,16,TRBJ1-4,TRBV6-1,TGTGCCAGCAGAGCCCCGACAGGGGAGGTTGGCGAAAAACTGTTTTTT,CASRAPTGEVGEKLFF